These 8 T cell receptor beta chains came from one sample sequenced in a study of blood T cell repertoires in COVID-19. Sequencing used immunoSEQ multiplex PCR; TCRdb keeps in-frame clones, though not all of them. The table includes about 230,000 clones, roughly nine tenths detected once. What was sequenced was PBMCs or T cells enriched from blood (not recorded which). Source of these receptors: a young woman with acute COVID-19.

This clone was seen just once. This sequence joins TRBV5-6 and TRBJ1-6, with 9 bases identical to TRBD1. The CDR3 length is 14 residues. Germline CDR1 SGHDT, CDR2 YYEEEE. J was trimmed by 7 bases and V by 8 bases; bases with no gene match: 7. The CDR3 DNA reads TGTGCCAGTACAAGGGACAGGGCGAATTCACCCCTCCACTTT. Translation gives CASTRDRANSPLHF.

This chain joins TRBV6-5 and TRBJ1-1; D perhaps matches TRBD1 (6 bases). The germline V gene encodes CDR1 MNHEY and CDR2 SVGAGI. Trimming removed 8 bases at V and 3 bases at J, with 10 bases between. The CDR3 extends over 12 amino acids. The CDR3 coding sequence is TGTGCCAGCGGGACACCGTACACTGAAGCTTTCTTT. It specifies CASGTPYTEAFF.

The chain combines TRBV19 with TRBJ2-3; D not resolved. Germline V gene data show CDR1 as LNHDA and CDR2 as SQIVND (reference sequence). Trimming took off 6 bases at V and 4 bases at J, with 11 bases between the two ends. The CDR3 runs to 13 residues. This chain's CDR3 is CASSASSPDTQYF. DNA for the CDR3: TGTGCCAGTAGCGCCTCTAGTCCAGATACGCAGTATTTT.

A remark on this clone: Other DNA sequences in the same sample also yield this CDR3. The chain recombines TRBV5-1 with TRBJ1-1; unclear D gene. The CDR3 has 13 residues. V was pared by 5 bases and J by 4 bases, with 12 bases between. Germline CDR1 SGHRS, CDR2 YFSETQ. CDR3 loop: CASSLPPGTEAFF. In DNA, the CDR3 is TGCGCCAGCAGTCTCCCTCCGGGCACTGAAGCTTTCTTT.

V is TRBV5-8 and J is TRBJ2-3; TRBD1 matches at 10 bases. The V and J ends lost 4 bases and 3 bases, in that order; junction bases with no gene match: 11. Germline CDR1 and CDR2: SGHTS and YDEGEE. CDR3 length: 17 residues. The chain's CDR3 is CASSRTGTGVPTDTQYF. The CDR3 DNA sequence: TGTGCCAGCAGCAGGACCGGGACAGGGGTCCCTACAGATACGCAGTATTTT.

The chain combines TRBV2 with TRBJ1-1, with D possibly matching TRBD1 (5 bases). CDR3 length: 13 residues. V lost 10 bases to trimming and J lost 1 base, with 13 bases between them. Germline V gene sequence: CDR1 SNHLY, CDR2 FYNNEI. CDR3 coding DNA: TGTGCCACCCCCCCGGGGGAGAACACTGAAGCTTTCTTT. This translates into CATPPGENTEAFF.

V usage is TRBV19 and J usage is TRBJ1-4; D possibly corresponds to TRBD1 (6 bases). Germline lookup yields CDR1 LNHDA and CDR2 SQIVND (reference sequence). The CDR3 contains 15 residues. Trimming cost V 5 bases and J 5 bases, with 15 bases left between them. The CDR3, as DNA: TGTGCCAGTAGTTCCGGACAGCAGGAGAATGAAAAACTGTTTTTT. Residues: CASSSGQQENEKLFF.

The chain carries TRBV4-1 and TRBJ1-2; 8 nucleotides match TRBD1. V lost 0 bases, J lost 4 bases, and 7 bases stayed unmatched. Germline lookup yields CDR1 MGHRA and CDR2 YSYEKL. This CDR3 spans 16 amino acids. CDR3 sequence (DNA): TGCGCCAGCAGCCAAGATCCAGGGGGCGCGCTCTATGGCTACACCTTC. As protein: CASSQDPGGALYGYTF.